A single sample gave rise to the 19 T cell receptor beta chains below, sequenced in a study of vaccination effects on CD4 cells after COVID-19 (dated by TCRdb to between 2020 and 2023). Library generation was performed with the immunoSEQ multiplex PCR assay. Drawn from immuneACCESS, this table holds only the in-frame rearrangements with V and J called that TCRdb kept. Clones are partly lost; checked studies trace under half to an unresolved V gene and leave the rest unexplained. The sample yields 40,000 to 50,000 clones; under 70% were counted once. The ten largest clonotypes hold roughly 24% of the sample. The antigens for these receptors are not known. In the ViraFEST assay, PBMC were stimulated with viral peptide pools, and antigen-specific CD4+ T cell clonotypes were then identified by expansion using TCR sequencing. After less than eleven days of culture, CD4+ T cells were isolated with the EasySep CD4+ T cell isolation kit. Negative nucleocapsid antibody results before and after vaccination confirmed that the healthy vaccine recipients had no prior SARS-CoV-2 infection.

The sequencing used CD4+ T cells from PBMCs cultured with HCoV-OC43 spike peptides, collected before COVID-19 vaccination. Explained via the paper, the cell subset or site label denotes: HCoV-OC43 spike overlapping peptide pool stimulation. All receptors come from a human donor who received a COVID-19 vaccine.

In this sample, this clone turned up once. For the CDR3, the DNA is TGCGCCAGCAGCCCGGTGCAAGGGACAGATACGCAGTATTTT. Amino acids: CASSPVQGTDTQYF. The chain uses TRBV5-1 and TRBJ2-3; no reliable D call. The CDR3 is 14 residues long. Trimming took 4 bases from V and 3 from J, leaving 12 bases between them. Per germline, CDR1 SGHRS and CDR2 YFSETQ.

V is TRBV5-6 and J is TRBJ2-3, with 10 bases aligning to TRBD2. This CDR3 spans 15 amino acids. Germline lookup yields CDR1 SGHDT and CDR2 YYEEEE. The ends lost 4 bases at V and 3 bases at J; junction bases unmatched: 5. Here the CDR3 reads CASSGAAGGTDTQYF. DNA of the CDR3: TGTGCCAGCAGCGGAGCAGCGGGGGGGACAGATACGCAGTATTTT.

This clone was recorded once. The V gene is TRBV6-5, the J gene TRBJ2-1; no definite D call. Trimming pared 5 bases from V and 2 bases from J, leaving 7 bases between. Germline V lookup: CDR1 MNHEY, CDR2 SVGAGI. The CDR3 is made up of 13 amino acids. For the CDR3, the DNA is TGTGCCAGCAGTAGGGTGCCCTACAATGAGCAGTTCTTC. Its protein is CASSRVPYNEQFF.

This clone was found a few times. The V call is TRBV7-3, the J call TRBJ2-2, with TRBD1 matching 9 bases. The CDR3 runs to 15 residues. Per the germline V gene, CDR1 is SGHTA and CDR2 is FQGTGA. V was clipped by 4 bases and J by 5 bases; unmatched bases: 5. CDR3: CASSSTGGRTGELFF. Here the CDR3 DNA reads TGTGCCAGCAGCTCGACAGGGGGAAGGACCGGGGAGCTGTTTTTT.

This clone appeared once. The chain combines TRBV5-4 with TRBJ2-1; D possibly corresponds to TRBD2 (6 bases). The germline V gene has CDR1 SGHNT and CDR2 YYREEE (reference sequence). The CDR3 runs 15 residues. Deletions cut 0 bases from V and 4 bases from J, with 11 bases between. The CDR3: CASSLVLASYNEQFF. The CDR3, as DNA: TGTGCCAGCAGCTTGGTTCTAGCGAGTTACAATGAGCAGTTCTTC. Full variable domain (remainder filled in from reference TRBV5-4 and TRBJ2-1): ETGVTQSPTHLIKTRGQQVTLRCSSQSGHNTVSWYQQALGQGPQFIFQYYREEENGRGNFPPRFSGLQFPNYSSELNVNALELDDSALYLCASSLVLASYNEQFFGPGTRLTVL.

In its sample, this clone was seen a few times. This chain links TRBV2 with TRBJ1-1; TRBD1 might be the D (5 bases). Trimming took off 4 bases at V and 1 base at J, with 7 bases between the two ends. CDR1 and CDR2 (germline): SNHLY, FYNNEI. The CDR3 totals 13 residues. CDR3 in amino acids: CASSGDGNTEAFF. The DNA of the CDR3 is TGTGCCAGCAGTGGGGACGGGAACACTGAAGCTTTCTTT.

This clone came up a few times. This CDR3 reads CASSPGGGYEQYF. In DNA form, the CDR3 reads TGTGCCAGCAGTCCCGGTGGGGGGTACGAGCAGTACTTC. The chain carries TRBV6-5 and TRBJ2-7; possible D gene TRBD2, 6 bases. CDR1 is MNHEY, CDR2 SVGAGI, per germline. CDR3 length equals 13 residues. Trimming took 5 bases from V and 4 from J, leaving 12 bases between them.

This chain connects TRBV6-6 to TRBJ1-6, with D unclear. Germline CDR1 reads MNHNY; CDR2 reads SVGAGI (reference sequence). CDR3 length: 12 residues. Trimming removed 3 bases at V and 10 bases at J, with 7 bases between. The CDR3 here is CASSYPSSPLHF. The CDR3, as DNA: TGTGCCAGCAGTTATCCGTCCTCACCCCTCCACTTT.

This chain links TRBV11-3 with TRBJ2-1; a possible D gene is TRBD1 (6 bases). The CDR3 runs 15 residues. The V gene's germline CDR1 is SGHNT and CDR2 YENEEA. Trimming left V 2 bases short and J 2 bases short, with 10 bases between. CDR3 DNA sequence: TGTGCCAGCAGCTTAATGACAGGACCCTACAATGAGCAGTTCTTC. Encoded protein: CASSLMTGPYNEQFF.

CDR3 bases: TGCGCCAGCAGCTTGGGAGTTAAGGAGGGGTCCCATGAGCAGTTCTTC. Encoded protein: CASSLGVKEGSHEQFF. The gene calls are TRBV5-1 and TRBJ2-1; maybe TRBD2 (6 bases). The CDR3 loop spans 16 amino acids. CDR1 SGHRS and CDR2 YFSETQ come from the germline V gene. V lost 0 bases to trimming and J lost 8 bases, with 18 bases between them.

V is TRBV15 and J is TRBJ2-2; TRBD2 aligns across 10 bases. The CDR3 covers 16 residues. Germline V lookup: CDR1 LNHNV, CDR2 YYDKDF (reference sequence). V lost 3 bases, J lost 3 bases, and 4 bases stayed unmatched. CDR3 coding DNA: TGTGCCACCAGCAGGGCAGCGGGAGGGCACACCGGGGAGCTGTTTTTT. Residues: CATSRAAGGHTGELFF.

This clone was observed at least ten times. CDR3 DNA sequence: TGTGCCTGGTGCCGGGACAGGGTTTTCAACACCATATATTTT. Protein: CAWCRDRVFNTIYF. The J gene is TRBJ1-3, the V gene TRBV30; 9 bases match TRBD1. The junction had 9 bases not matched to a gene; V was cut back by 5 bases and J by 7 bases. The CDR3 is 14 amino acids. Germline loops: CDR1 GTSNPN, CDR2 SVGIG (reference sequence). The whole variable domain, remainder taken from reference TRBV30 and TRBJ1-3, is SQTIHQWPATLVQPVGSPLSLECTVEGTSNPNLYWYRQAAGRGLQLLFYSVGIGQISSEVPQNLSASRPQDRQFILSSKKLLLSDSGFYLCAWCRDRVFNTIYFGEGSWLTVV.

V is TRBV4-2 and J is TRBJ1-1, with D perhaps matching TRBD1 (5 bases). CDR3 length: 15 residues. Germline values: CDR1 LGHNA, CDR2 YNFKEQ. Trimming removed 0 bases at V and 3 bases at J, with 11 bases between. The CDR3 DNA follows: TGTGCCAGCAGCCAAGATCGAGGGGCGCACACTGAAGCTTTCTTT. Its protein is CASSQDRGAHTEAFF.

V is TRBV18 and J is TRBJ2-1; 7 bases match TRBD2. The CDR3 runs 13 residues. Per the germline V gene, CDR1 is KGHSH and CDR2 is LQKENI. Trimming removed 5 bases from V and 5 bases from J; junction bases left unmatched: 3. The CDR3 coding sequence is TGTGCCAGCTCAAGGACTAGAAACAATGAGCAGTTCTTC. Translation gives CASSRTRNNEQFF. Drawing the rest from reference TRBV18 and TRBJ2-1, the complete variable domain is NAGVMQNPRHLVRRRGQEARLRCSPMKGHSHVYWYRQLPEEGLKFMVYLQKENIIDESGMPKERFSAEFPKEGPSILRIQQVVRGDSAAYFCASSRTRNNEQFFGPGTRLTVL.

The chain uses TRBV11-3 and TRBJ2-1; TRBD1 is a possible D gene (8 bases). Germline CDR1 and CDR2: SGHNT and YENEEA. Trimming shortened V by 5 bases and J by 6 bases, and 14 bases separated the two germline ends. The CDR3 sequence is 14 residues long. CDR3 DNA: TGTGCCAGCAGCGACAGGGGAGGGATCAATGAGCAGTTCTTC. Protein sequence: CASSDRGGINEQFF.

The chain employs TRBV7-4 and TRBJ1-2, with 12 bases fitting TRBD1. The germline CDR1 and CDR2 sequences are SGHVT and SQSDAQ. This CDR3 is built from 21 residues. V was pared by 1 base and J by 1 base, with 16 bases of the junction left unmatched. For the CDR3, the DNA is TGTGCCAGCAGCTTAGGTGGGACAGGGGGCCCTTGCATTGGGAGTAACTATGGCTACACCTTC. Its protein is CASSLGGTGGPCIGSNYGYTF.

This chain connects TRBV10-3 to TRBJ1-2; D ambiguous. Germline-derived CDR1 and CDR2 are ENHRY and SYGVKD. CDR3 length: 15 residues. The germline V and J ends were trimmed by 0 bases and 7 bases, with 15 bases remaining between them. The CDR3 sequence is CAISESQVGVAGYTF. CDR3 nucleotide sequence: TGTGCCATCAGTGAGTCCCAAGTCGGGGTAGCTGGCTACACCTTC.

This clone was detected a few times. V is TRBV19 and J is TRBJ1-1; TRBD1 aligns across 7 bases. Germline CDR1 reads LNHDA; CDR2 reads SQIVND (reference sequence). The CDR3 is made up of 14 amino acids. V dropped 3 bases and J dropped 1; count of bases not matched to a gene: 2. The CDR3 reads CASSITGANTEAFF. DNA for the CDR3: TGTGCCAGTAGTATCACAGGGGCGAACACTGAAGCTTTCTTT.

The rearrangement uses TRBV3-1 (or the pseudogene TRBV3-2) and TRBJ2-3; perhaps TRBD1 as D (6 bases). The CDR3 loop spans 15 amino acids. Trimming stripped 3 bases from V and 6 bases from J, with 16 bases between. Per the germline V gene, CDR1 is LGHDT and CDR2 is YNNKEL (reference sequence). CDR3: CASSHRTATGDTQYF. The CDR3 DNA follows: TGTGCCAGCAGCCACCGGACAGCCACGGGGGATACGCAGTATTTT.